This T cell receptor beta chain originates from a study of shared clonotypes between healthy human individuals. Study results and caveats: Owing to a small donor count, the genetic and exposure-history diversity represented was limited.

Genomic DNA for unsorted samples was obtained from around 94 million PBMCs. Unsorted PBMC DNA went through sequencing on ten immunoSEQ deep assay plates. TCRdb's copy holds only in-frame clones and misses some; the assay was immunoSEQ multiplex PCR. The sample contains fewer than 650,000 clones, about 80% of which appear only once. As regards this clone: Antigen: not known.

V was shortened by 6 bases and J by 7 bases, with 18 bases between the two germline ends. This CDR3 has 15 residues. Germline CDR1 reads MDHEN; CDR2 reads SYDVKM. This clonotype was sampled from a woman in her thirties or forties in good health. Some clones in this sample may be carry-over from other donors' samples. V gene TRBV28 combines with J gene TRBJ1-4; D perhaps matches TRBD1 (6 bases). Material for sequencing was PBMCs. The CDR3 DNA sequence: TGTGCCAGCAGCCCCCCGCGCCAGGGGAGTGAAAAACTGTTTTTT. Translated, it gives CASSPPRQGSEKLFF.